This passage covers 12 T cell receptor beta chains from one sample sequenced in a study of cytomegalovirus exposure and HLA in healthy donors. Sequenced by immunoSEQ multiplex PCR; TCRdb stores in-frame clones only, minus some. The sample includes about 130,000 clones, about 91% of them seen just once. The sample taken for sequencing was PBMCs. The receptor set was obtained from a woman aged 18-30 years in good health and CMV-seronegative.

This chain uses TRBV6-5 with TRBJ2-7, with a tentative D call TRBD1 (5 bases). V dropped 5 bases and J dropped 3 bases, with 8 bases sitting between them. Germline V lookup: CDR1 MNHEY, CDR2 SVGAGI. CDR3 size: 12 residues. CDR3 nucleotides: TGTGCCAGCAGTCTTGACAGCTACGAGCAGTACGTC. Encoded protein: CASSLDSYEQYV.

The J gene is TRBJ2-7, the V gene TRBV28; TRBD2 agrees at 10 bases. With V trimmed by 3 bases and J by 6 bases, 11 bases remained unmatched. Germline V gene sequence: CDR1 MDHEN, CDR2 SYDVKM. The CDR3 has 16 residues. CDR3 DNA: TGTGCCAGCAGTTTTGGTCCGGGACTAGCGAATGGCGAGCAGTACTTC. This encodes CASSFGPGLANGEQYF.

This clone has only one observation. CDR3 amino acids: CAWSTGGNEQFF. CDR3 bases: TGTGCCTGGAGTACGGGGGGAAATGAGCAGTTCTTC. This chain connects TRBV30 to TRBJ2-1, with 7 bases matching TRBD2. J gave up 7 bases and V 2 bases, and 2 bases lay outside the gene matches. The V gene's germline CDR1 is GTSNPN and CDR2 SVGIG (reference sequence). The CDR3 is 12 residues long.

The genes are TRBV5-8 and TRBJ1-4, with 8 bases that match TRBD1. CDR3 length: 16 amino acids. Germline V gene data show CDR1 as SGHTS and CDR2 as YDEGEE. V lost 0 bases, J lost 6 bases, and 7 bases stayed unmatched. This CDR3 is CASSLVLGQGDEKLFF. The CDR3 DNA reads TGTGCCAGCAGCTTGGTTTTAGGACAGGGTGATGAAAAACTGTTTTTT.

This sequence joins TRBV9 and TRBJ2-3; 8 nucleotides align to TRBD2. Germline values: CDR1 SGDLS, CDR2 YYNGEE. The CDR3 loop spans 16 amino acids. V lost 2 bases and J lost 5; bases outside the gene matches: 10. For the CDR3, the DNA is TGTGCCAGCAGCGTCCTTAGCGGGACCTCCCAAGATACGCAGTATTTT. Translation gives CASSVLSGTSQDTQYF.

This chain joins TRBV11-2 and TRBJ2-5; 13 bases fit TRBD2. CDR3 length: 15 residues. Trimming removed 4 bases from V and 5 bases from J; junction bases left unmatched: 4. Germline lookup yields CDR1 SGHAT and CDR2 FQNNGV. CDR3 sequence (DNA): TGTGCCAGCAGCTGGACTAGCGGGAGACGGGAGACCCAGTACTTC. It translates to CASSWTSGRRETQYF.

J is TRBJ2-7 and V is TRBV6-5; the D gene is possibly TRBD1 (6 bases). Trimming pared 0 bases from V and 3 bases from J, leaving 9 bases between. The CDR3 has 14 amino acids. Germline V gene data show CDR1 as MNHEY and CDR2 as SVGAGI. CDR3 in DNA: TGTGCCAGCAGTTACTCAGGGGGTATCTACGAGCAGTACTTC. It is translated as CASSYSGGIYEQYF.

The chain links TRBV6-1 to TRBJ1-1; D is ambiguous. CDR1 is MNHNS and CDR2 is SASEGT in the germline V gene. V lost 5 bases and J lost 3, with 16 bases in between. The CDR3 loop spans 15 amino acids. The CDR3 is CASSRRRFSDTEAFF. For the CDR3, the DNA is TGTGCCAGCAGTAGGAGAAGATTTTCGGACACTGAAGCTTTCTTT.

This rearrangement joins TRBV5-1 to TRBJ1-5; 7 nucleotides align to TRBD1. The CDR3 covers 14 residues. V shed 0 bases and J 7 bases; nucleotides not matched to a gene: 4. In germline, CDR1 is SGHRS, CDR2 YFSETQ. CDR3 sequence reads: CASSLEGGAQPQHF. CDR3 coding DNA: TGCGCCAGCAGCTTGGAAGGGGGCGCCCAGCCCCAGCATTTT.

CDR3 sequence (DNA): TGCGCCAGCAGCTTTTCTAGCGGGGTCTTCAATGAGCAGTTCTTC. Its protein product is CASSFSSGVFNEQFF. V is TRBV5-1 and J is TRBJ2-1; 9 positions match TRBD2. The ends lost 2 bases at V and 6 bases at J; junction bases unmatched: 6. The CDR3 consists of 15 residues. Per germline, CDR1 SGHRS and CDR2 YFSETQ.

The J gene is TRBJ2-3, the V gene TRBV15; D is undetermined. The germline gives CDR1 LNHNV, CDR2 YYDKDF (reference sequence). This CDR3 is built from 15 residues. Trimming cost V 1 base and J 2 bases, with 10 bases left between them. Here the CDR3 DNA reads TGTGCCACCAGCAGAGGAGCAGGTTCCACAGATACGCAGTATTTT. It specifies CATSRGAGSTDTQYF.

The chain carries TRBV28 and TRBJ1-3; D uncertain. Trimming cost V 11 bases and J 0 bases, with 14 bases left between them. The germline V gene has CDR1 MDHEN and CDR2 SYDVKM. This CDR3 is built from 14 residues. The CDR3 here is CAVDQRGSGNTIYF. The CDR3 region has the DNA TGTGCCGTGGACCAACGGGGCTCTGGAAACACCATATATTTT.